Listed below are T cell receptor beta chains from one sample, sequenced in a study of shared clonotypes between healthy human individuals. Only in-frame clones appear in the TCRdb table, and some are missing; sequencing was by immunoSEQ multiplex PCR. The table includes about 2.1 million clones, just under 95% detected once. Sequencing input: naive CD8+ T cells from PBMCs. These receptors were collected from a man aged 18 to 30 in good health. Some clones in this sample may be carry-over from other donors' samples. Both conserved end residues are part of each CDR3. A D gene is named only where the DNA matches it firmly. Size values are once, few and many counts, or a class for expanded clones, and some rows have none.

CDR3 DNA: TGCGCCAGCAGCCCCCGGAATGGGGGCACAGATACGCAGTATTTT
CDR3 protein: CASSPRNGGTDTQYF
clone size: NA
D gene: NA
V gene: TRBV4-3
J gene: TRBJ2-3

CDR3 DNA: TGTGCCAGTAGTTCCGGACAGGGTTGGGAAAAACTGTTTTTT
CDR3 protein: CASSSGQGWEKLFF
clone size: NA
D gene: TRBD1
V gene: TRBV19
J gene: TRBJ1-4

CDR3 DNA: TGCGCCAGCAGCCCAATCTTGCCCTCCCCTGGGGGCTACACCTTC
CDR3 protein: CASSPILPSPGGYTF
clone size: NA
D gene: NA
V gene: TRBV5-1
J gene: TRBJ1-2

CDR3 DNA: TGTGCCTGGAGTCGGGGCAGGGCTAATGAAAAACTGTTTTTT
CDR3 protein: CAWSRGRANEKLFF
clone size: NA
D gene: NA
V gene: TRBV30
J gene: TRBJ1-4

CDR3 DNA: TGTGCCAGTGCACAGGTGAACACCGGGGAGCTGTTTTTT
CDR3 protein: CASAQVNTGELFF
clone size: NA
D gene: NA
V gene: TRBV28
J gene: TRBJ2-2

CDR3 DNA: TGTGCCAGCAGCCAAACCGGGACAGGCGCCCCTCCTAGCGGGAGTTACGAGCAGTACTTC
CDR3 protein: CASSQTGTGAPPSGSYEQYF
clone size: NA
D gene: TRBD2
V gene: TRBV9
J gene: TRBJ2-7

CDR3 DNA: TGTGCCAGCAGAGGGGATGGGGAGAACACCGGGGAGCTGTTTTTT
CDR3 protein: CASRGDGENTGELFF
clone size: NA
D gene: NA
V gene: TRBV11-2
J gene: TRBJ2-2

CDR3 DNA: TGTGCCAGCAGTTACTCGAGGAGGGGATCCGAAGCTTTCTTT
CDR3 protein: CASSYSRRGSEAFF
clone size: NA
D gene: NA
V gene: TRBV6-5
J gene: TRBJ1-1

CDR3 DNA: TGTGCCAGCAGCCTAATCCAGCCTGGGTCCGGGGAGCTGTTTTTT
CDR3 protein: CASSLIQPGSGELFF
clone size: NA
D gene: NA
V gene: TRBV28
J gene: TRBJ2-2

CDR3 DNA: TGTGCCAGCAGTTTACGGGGGAGCCCTGGAAACACCATATATTTT
CDR3 protein: CASSLRGSPGNTIYF
clone size: NA
D gene: NA
V gene: TRBV27
J gene: TRBJ1-3

CDR3 DNA: TGCGCCAGCAGCCAAGTCGGGGGACAGGGGGCCGGGGAGCAGTACTTC
CDR3 protein: CASSQVGGQGAGEQYF
clone size: NA
D gene: TRBD1
V gene: TRBV4-1
J gene: TRBJ2-7

CDR3 DNA: TGTGCCACCAGCGGAAAGCGGGGTAGCAATCAGCCCCAGCATTTT
CDR3 protein: CATSGKRGSNQPQHF
clone size: once
D gene: NA
V gene: TRBV15
J gene: TRBJ1-5

CDR3 DNA: TGTGCCAGCAGTTCGTTATCGGGACTAGACTACGAGCAGTACTTC
CDR3 protein: CASSSLSGLDYEQYF
clone size: NA
D gene: TRBD2
V gene: TRBV28
J gene: TRBJ2-7

CDR3 DNA: TGTGCCAGCAGCCCGTGGACTAGCGTTACCTACGAGCAGTACTTC
CDR3 protein: CASSPWTSVTYEQYF
clone size: NA
D gene: TRBD2
V gene: TRBV7-8
J gene: TRBJ2-7

CDR3 DNA: TGTGCCAGCAGTTCAACTAGCGGGAGGCTATACGAGCAGTACTTC
CDR3 protein: CASSSTSGRLYEQYF
clone size: NA
D gene: TRBD2
V gene: TRBV27
J gene: TRBJ2-7

CDR3 DNA: TGTGCCACCAGCGAACGCTTCCCAGGGGTGGGCACTGAAGCTTTCTTT
CDR3 protein: CATSERFPGVGTEAFF
clone size: NA
D gene: NA
V gene: TRBV15
J gene: TRBJ1-1

CDR3 DNA: TGTGCCTCCGTCGGGGCCTACAATGAGCAGTTCTTC
CDR3 protein: CASVGAYNEQFF
clone size: once
D gene: NA
V gene: TRBV7-2
J gene: TRBJ2-1

CDR3 DNA: TGTGCCAGCAGTTTTTCTAATGGCGAGCAGTACTTC
CDR3 protein: CASSFSNGEQYF
clone size: NA
D gene: NA
V gene: TRBV27
J gene: TRBJ2-7

CDR3 DNA: TGTGCCACCAGCAGAGAAACGCACCCGCGACAGCAAGGAGAGACCCAGTACTTC
CDR3 protein: CATSRETHPRQQGETQYF
clone size: NA
D gene: NA
V gene: TRBV15
J gene: TRBJ2-5

CDR3 DNA: TGTGCCAGCAGTTTAAGGGCATACGAGCAGTACTTC
CDR3 protein: CASSLRAYEQYF
clone size: few
D gene: NA
V gene: TRBV28
J gene: TRBJ2-7

CDR3 DNA: TGTGCCAGCAGTTACTCTGGTGCAGTGGACACTGAAGCTTTCTTT
CDR3 protein: CASSYSGAVDTEAFF
clone size: once
D gene: NA
V gene: TRBV6-6
J gene: TRBJ1-1

CDR3 DNA: TGTGCCAGCAGCTTGCCCCGGGACAGGGTTTGCTACGAGCAGTACTTC
CDR3 protein: CASSLPRDRVCYEQYF
clone size: once
D gene: TRBD1
V gene: TRBV7-3
J gene: TRBJ2-7

CDR3 DNA: TGCAGCGTCCCTAAGAACTATGGCTACACCTTC
CDR3 protein: CSVPKNYGYTF
clone size: NA
D gene: NA
V gene: TRBV29-1
J gene: TRBJ1-2

CDR3 DNA: TGTGCCAGCAGTTCATGGGTGGCTCAGGAGACCCAGTACTTC
CDR3 protein: CASSSWVAQETQYF
clone size: NA
D gene: NA
V gene: TRBV27
J gene: TRBJ2-5

CDR3 DNA: TGTGCCAGCTCACCACTTACCGCCAGGACCTACGAGCAGTACTTC
CDR3 protein: CASSPLTARTYEQYF
clone size: NA
D gene: NA
V gene: TRBV18
J gene: TRBJ2-7

CDR3 DNA: TGTGCCAGCAGTTCGGGTTCCAGAGGCGATACGCAGTATTTT
CDR3 protein: CASSSGSRGDTQYF
clone size: NA
D gene: NA
V gene: TRBV28
J gene: TRBJ2-3

CDR3 DNA: TGTGCCAGCAGCTTGGGCGCAGCTGGAAACACCATATATTTT
CDR3 protein: CASSLGAAGNTIYF
clone size: NA
D gene: NA
V gene: TRBV5-5
J gene: TRBJ1-3

CDR3 DNA: TGTGCCAGCAGCTCAAGACAGTTTCGGTATGGCTACACCTTC
CDR3 protein: CASSSRQFRYGYTF
clone size: NA
D gene: NA
V gene: TRBV7-2
J gene: TRBJ1-2

CDR3 DNA: TGCAGCGTTGCAGGTGGGGGGGCCTACGAGCAGTACTTC
CDR3 protein: CSVAGGGAYEQYF
clone size: once
D gene: TRBD2
V gene: TRBV29-1
J gene: TRBJ2-7

CDR3 DNA: TGTGCCAGCAGCGTTCAGGGACATAGCAATCAGCCCCAGCATTTT
CDR3 protein: CASSVQGHSNQPQHF
clone size: NA
D gene: NA
V gene: TRBV9
J gene: TRBJ1-5

CDR3 DNA: TGTGCCAGCAGCTTACAAGTTAGCGGGAGTCGGTACGAGCAGTACTTC
CDR3 protein: CASSLQVSGSRYEQYF
clone size: once
D gene: TRBD2
V gene: TRBV7-6
J gene: TRBJ2-7

CDR3 DNA: TGTGCCAGCAGCACCCACCCCCTGGTGGCGGGGTACAATGAGCAGTTCTTC
CDR3 protein: CASSTHPLVAGYNEQFF
clone size: NA
D gene: NA
V gene: TRBV11-2
J gene: TRBJ2-1

CDR3 DNA: TGTGCCAGCAGCTTAGGAACAGCGGGGAACCTTTACAATGAGCAGTTCTTC
CDR3 protein: CASSLGTAGNLYNEQFF
clone size: NA
D gene: TRBD2
V gene: TRBV11-3
J gene: TRBJ2-1

CDR3 DNA: TGTGCCAGCAGCGTAGCTCTGGGGGAGGCGAAGGGGAATGAGCAGTTCTTC
CDR3 protein: CASSVALGEAKGNEQFF
clone size: NA
D gene: NA
V gene: TRBV9
J gene: TRBJ2-1

CDR3 DNA: TGTGCCAGCAGCTTAGATCCTAGCGGGGTCCGTCTCGAGCAGTACTTC
CDR3 protein: CASSLDPSGVRLEQYF
clone size: NA
D gene: TRBD2
V gene: TRBV7-2
J gene: TRBJ2-7

CDR3 DNA: TGTGCCAGCAGCTTAGCTAGCGGCTACACAGATACGCAGTATTTT
CDR3 protein: CASSLASGYTDTQYF
clone size: NA
D gene: NA
V gene: TRBV7-9
J gene: TRBJ2-3

CDR3 DNA: TGTGCATCAGCGGGTTCCTACGAGCAGTACTTC
CDR3 protein: CASAGSYEQYF
clone size: NA
D gene: NA
V gene: TRBV19
J gene: TRBJ2-7

CDR3 DNA: TGTGCCAGTAAAGGTGGGGGCACTGAAGCTTTCTTT
CDR3 protein: CASKGGGTEAFF
clone size: NA
D gene: NA
V gene: TRBV19
J gene: TRBJ1-1

CDR3 DNA: TGTGCTAGTGCCCTGGGGCTAGTCTACGAGCAGTACTTC
CDR3 protein: CASALGLVYEQYF
clone size: NA
D gene: NA
V gene: TRBV12-5
J gene: TRBJ2-7

CDR3 DNA: TGTGCCAGCAGCTCCTTCCACAGGGTTCAGCCCCAGCATTTT
CDR3 protein: CASSSFHRVQPQHF
clone size: NA
D gene: NA
V gene: TRBV27
J gene: TRBJ1-5

CDR3 DNA: TGTGCCAGCAGCTTATCGTGGGAGTCAGCTGGTGGGTTCACAGATACGCAGTATTTT
CDR3 protein: CASSLSWESAGGFTDTQYF
clone size: NA
D gene: NA
V gene: TRBV13
J gene: TRBJ2-3

CDR3 DNA: TGCGCCAGCAGCTTCACTTCGGGACTACAATTCACAGATACGCAGTATTTT
CDR3 protein: CASSFTSGLQFTDTQYF
clone size: NA
D gene: TRBD2
V gene: TRBV5-1
J gene: TRBJ2-3

CDR3 DNA: TGTGCCAGCAGCTTAGGACAGCATTACGAGCAGTACTTC
CDR3 protein: CASSLGQHYEQYF
clone size: NA
D gene: NA
V gene: TRBV7-6
J gene: TRBJ2-7

CDR3 DNA: TGTGCCAGCAGCGCCCGCCTCGTGGACACTGAAGCTTTCTTT
CDR3 protein: CASSARLVDTEAFF
clone size: few
D gene: NA
V gene: TRBV9
J gene: TRBJ1-1

CDR3 DNA: TGTGCCAGCAGCTTAAACAGGGACCACACTGAAGCTTTCTTT
CDR3 protein: CASSLNRDHTEAFF
clone size: NA
D gene: NA
V gene: TRBV7-8
J gene: TRBJ1-1

CDR3 DNA: TGCAGCATGAGTGGACGGGACTACAATGAGCAGTTCTTC
CDR3 protein: CSMSGRDYNEQFF
clone size: NA
D gene: NA
V gene: TRBV29-1
J gene: TRBJ2-1

CDR3 DNA: TGTGCCAGCACCCCGGTCACCTCCTACAATGAGCAGTTCTTC
CDR3 protein: CASTPVTSYNEQFF
clone size: NA
D gene: NA
V gene: TRBV7-9
J gene: TRBJ2-1

CDR3 DNA: TGCGCCAGCAGCCCCTGGGGATACAATGAGCAGTTCTTC
CDR3 protein: CASSPWGYNEQFF
clone size: NA
D gene: NA
V gene: TRBV5-1
J gene: TRBJ2-1

CDR3 DNA: TGTGCCAGCAGCCCCGGCCGGGGAACAACCTACGAGCAGTACTTC
CDR3 protein: CASSPGRGTTYEQYF
clone size: NA
D gene: NA
V gene: TRBV9
J gene: TRBJ2-7

CDR3 DNA: TGTGCCAGCAGCGTAGTTAGCAGCGGGAGAGAGACCCAGTACTTC
CDR3 protein: CASSVVSSGRETQYF
clone size: NA
D gene: TRBD2
V gene: TRBV9
J gene: TRBJ2-5

CDR3 DNA: TGTGCCAGCAGTTGGGGGGAGGGCCCCACCTACGAGCAGTACTTC
CDR3 protein: CASSWGEGPTYEQYF
clone size: NA
D gene: TRBD2
V gene: TRBV6-5
J gene: TRBJ2-7

CDR3 DNA: TGTGCCAGCAGCTTAGGGGCAGGGAACGGGGCTTTCTTT
CDR3 protein: CASSLGAGNGAFF
clone size: NA
D gene: NA
V gene: TRBV7-9
J gene: TRBJ1-1

CDR3 DNA: TGTGCCAGCAGCTTACTTAGCTACGAGCAGTACTTC
CDR3 protein: CASSLLSYEQYF
clone size: once
D gene: NA
V gene: TRBV11-2
J gene: TRBJ2-7

CDR3 DNA: TGTGCCAGCAGTCCAAACCAAATCACCCAGTACTTC
CDR3 protein: CASSPNQITQYF
clone size: NA
D gene: NA
V gene: TRBV6-5
J gene: TRBJ2-7

CDR3 DNA: TGCAGCGTCACAGCGGGACTAGCGGATAGGAATGAGCAGTTCTTC
CDR3 protein: CSVTAGLADRNEQFF
clone size: NA
D gene: TRBD2
V gene: TRBV29-1
J gene: TRBJ2-1

CDR3 DNA: TGTGCCAGCAGCTTGTCCCGCACTCCCAATGAGCAGTTCTTC
CDR3 protein: CASSLSRTPNEQFF
clone size: NA
D gene: NA
V gene: TRBV5-4
J gene: TRBJ2-1

CDR3 DNA: TGTGCCAGCAGCCCCCGGGACAACTCCTACGAGCAGTACTTC
CDR3 protein: CASSPRDNSYEQYF
clone size: NA
D gene: NA
V gene: TRBV7-9
J gene: TRBJ2-7

CDR3 DNA: TGTGCCAGCAGCCAAGGCATAGCGGGAGGTCGCGAGCAGTACTTC
CDR3 protein: CASSQGIAGGREQYF
clone size: NA
D gene: TRBD2
V gene: TRBV14
J gene: TRBJ2-7

CDR3 DNA: TGTGCCAGCAGCACTCAGGGAGCTAATGAAAAACTGTTTTTT
CDR3 protein: CASSTQGANEKLFF
clone size: few
D gene: NA
V gene: TRBV7-9
J gene: TRBJ1-4